This TCR beta chain was observed in a study of cytomegalovirus exposure and HLA in healthy donors. With 0 bases removed from V and 1 base from J, the gap between germline ends came to 13 bases. The CDR3 has 16 amino acids. Germline-derived CDR1 and CDR2 are SGHRS and YFSETQ. 13 Jbeta primers and 60 Vbeta primers were used for the PCR. The data were produced by immunoSEQ multiplex PCR, yet TCRdb's version contains in-frame clones alone and is incomplete. In the table there are about 150,000 clones, about 80% of which are singletons. The TCR sequence derives from a male donor in good health and CMV-seronegative. The chain combines TRBV5-1 with TRBJ1-1; possibly TRBD1 for D (6 bases). Sample: PBMCs. The CDR3 DNA reads as TGCGCCAGCAGCTTGGGTTACCAGGGGAAGAACACTGAAGCTTTCTTT. This codes for CASSLGYQGKNTEAFF. Together with reference TRBV5-1 and TRBJ1-1, the CDR3 gives the full variable domain: KAGVTQTPRYLIKTRGQQVTLSCSPISGHRSVSWYQQTPGQGLQFLFEYFSETQRNKGNFPGRFSGRQFSNSRSEMNVSTLELGDSALYLCASSLGYQGKNTEAFFGQGTRLTVV.